Shown below are 8 T cell receptor beta chains from a single sample sequenced in a study of cytomegalovirus exposure and HLA in healthy donors. Both 60 Vbeta primers and 13 Jbeta primers went into the PCR. TCRdb's copy holds only in-frame clones and misses some; the assay was immunoSEQ multiplex PCR. The sample contains about 97,000 clones, under 85% of which appear only once. The material sequenced was PBMCs. Receptors originate from a woman between 40 and 55 years old in good health and CMV-seronegative.

The chain uses TRBV6-4 and TRBJ2-1, with D unclear. CDR3 size: 14 residues. V shed 0 bases and J shed 9 bases, with 12 bases lying between them. Germline-derived CDR1 and CDR2 are MRHNA and SNTAGT. The CDR3 DNA reads as TGTGCCAGCAGTGACTCTGGCCTGGTTGGTGAGCAGTTCTTC. Translating gives CASSDSGLVGEQFF.

In this sample, this clone turned up once. The chain couples TRBV13 to TRBJ2-7; 9 bases fit TRBD1. This CDR3 region has 15 residues. V lost 2 bases to trimming and J lost 5 bases; unmatched junction nucleotides: 7. Germline V gene lookup returns CDR1 PRHDT and CDR2 FYEKMQ (reference sequence). The CDR3 region has the DNA TGTGCCAGCAGCTTAAGCGGACAGGGGAACCACGAGCAGTACTTC. Protein: CASSLSGQGNHEQYF.

The chain is built from TRBV4-3 and TRBJ2-1; the match to TRBD1 covers 7 bases. V lost 0 bases, J lost 2 bases, and 13 bases stayed unmatched. CDR3 length: 19 residues. CDR1 is LGHNA, CDR2 YSLEER, per germline. CDR3 protein: CASSQDHFGFGTAYNEQFF. As DNA, the CDR3 is TGCGCCAGCAGCCAAGATCATTTCGGTTTTGGGACAGCCTACAATGAGCAGTTCTTC.

This chain uses TRBV4-2 with TRBJ2-5; 8 nucleotides agree with TRBD2. Germline CDR1 reads LGHNA; CDR2 reads YNFKEQ. The V gene end was trimmed by 3 bases and the J gene end by 3 bases; junction bases not matched to a gene: 9. The CDR3 is 16 residues long. This CDR3 is CASSQDFLAGKETQYF. CDR3 DNA: TGTGCCAGCAGCCAGGATTTTCTAGCGGGCAAAGAGACCCAGTACTTC.

The V call is TRBV28, the J call TRBJ2-7, with D perhaps matching TRBD1 (6 bases). V dropped 5 bases and J dropped 3 bases, with 20 bases sitting between them. The germline CDR1 and CDR2 sequences are MDHEN and SYDVKM. The CDR3 extends over 16 amino acids. CDR3 nucleotide sequence: TGTGCCAGCAGTGGCAACTACCAGGGGAGAAGCTACGAGCAGTACTTC. This gives the protein CASSGNYQGRSYEQYF.

The chain uses TRBV29-1 and TRBJ2-5; 13 positions match TRBD2. Germline CDR1 reads SQVTM; CDR2 reads ANQGSEA. CDR3 length: 14 amino acids. V lost 3 bases, J lost 5 bases, and 3 bases stayed unmatched. CDR3 nucleotides: TGCAGCGTTGAGACTAGCGGGAGGTGGGAGACCCAGTACTTC. It specifies CSVETSGRWETQYF.

This chain links TRBV7-3 with TRBJ2-1, with 9 positions matching TRBD1. Germline V gene sequence: CDR1 SGHTA, CDR2 FQGTGA. The CDR3 loop spans 15 amino acids. V shed 3 bases, J shed 5 bases, and the junction held 5 bases outside the gene matches. The CDR3 reads CASSLSGTGNNEQFF. CDR3 nucleotides: TGTGCCAGCAGCTTGTCCGGGACAGGGAACAATGAGCAGTTCTTC. The full variable domain, completed using reference TRBV7-3 and TRBJ2-1, is GAGVSQTPSNKVTEKGKYVELRCDPISGHTALYWYRQSLGQGPEFLIYFQGTGAADDSGLPNDRFFAVRPEGSVSTLKIQRTERGDSAVYLCASSLSGTGNNEQFFGPGTRLTVL.

This chain connects TRBV2 to TRBJ1-2, with 7 bases matching TRBD1. Germline V gene data show CDR1 as SNHLY and CDR2 as FYNNEI. CDR3 length: 14 amino acids. J gave up 7 bases and V 5 bases, and 10 bases lay outside the gene matches. This CDR3 reads CASSRDRGWGGYTF. CDR3 in DNA: TGTGCCAGCAGTCGGGACAGAGGGTGGGGTGGCTACACCTTC.